Shown below are 24 T cell receptor beta chains from a single sample sequenced in a study of blood T cell repertoires in COVID-19. Generated by immunoSEQ multiplex PCR, the TCRdb table keeps only in-frame clones and is missing some. The table shows 160,000 or so clones, with roughly nine tenths occurring only once. The sequencing sample was made of peripheral blood. Every receptor here comes from a woman aged 70-85 years with acute or convalescent COVID-19.

The V and J genes are TRBV3-1 (or the pseudogene TRBV3-2) and TRBJ1-6, with 9 bases lining up with TRBD1. CDR3 length: 14 residues. The V gene's germline CDR1 is LGHDT and CDR2 YNNKEL (reference sequence). V gave up 4 bases and J gave up 7 bases; unmatched junction bases: 2. CDR3 in DNA: TGTGCCAGCAGCCTCGGGACAGGGAATTCACCCCTCCACTTT. This encodes CASSLGTGNSPLHF.

This chain connects TRBV5-1 to TRBJ1-2; TRBD1 is a possible D gene (6 bases). Germline CDR1 and CDR2: SGHRS and YFSETQ. V was shortened by 4 bases and J by 6 bases, with 13 bases between the two germline ends. The CDR3 is made up of 13 amino acids. CDR3 DNA: TGCGCCAGCAGCCCAACAGGGTTGGATGGCTACACCTTC. Its protein product is CASSPTGLDGYTF. Filled out from reference TRBV5-1 and TRBJ1-2, the complete variable domain reads KAGVTQTPRYLIKTRGQQVTLSCSPISGHRSVSWYQQTPGQGLQFLFEYFSETQRNKGNFPGRFSGRQFSNSRSEMNVSTLELGDSALYLCASSPTGLDGYTFGSGTRLTVV.

V usage is TRBV14 and J usage is TRBJ2-5, with TRBD2 matching 11 bases. After removal of 1 base from V and 1 base from J, the junction contained 8 bases not matched to a gene. CDR3 length: 18 amino acids. Germline V gene data show CDR1 as SGHDN and CDR2 as FVKESK. In DNA, the CDR3 is TGTGCCAGCAGCCAAGGCGCGAGACTAGCGGGGTCCCAAGAGACCCAGTACTTC. It yields the protein CASSQGARLAGSQETQYF.

J is TRBJ2-5 and V is TRBV30; maybe TRBD1 (5 bases). CDR1 and CDR2 (germline): GTSNPN, SVGIG (reference sequence). The germline V and J ends were trimmed by 2 bases and 4 bases, with 8 bases remaining between them. The CDR3 consists of 12 residues. The CDR3 bases are TGTGCCTGGAGTCCAAGGGGAGAGACCCAGTACTTC. Its protein product is CAWSPRGETQYF.

This clone was seen only once. The chain has TRBV9 and TRBJ2-2, with D unclear. Germline V CDR1 and CDR2: SGDLS, YYNGEE. V dropped 0 bases and J dropped 5 bases, with 5 bases sitting between them. The CDR3 length is 13 residues. The CDR3 DNA follows: TGTGCCAGCAGCGTAGACCAGACCGGGGAGCTGTTTTTT. Its translation: CASSVDQTGELFF.

The count of this clone is one. V is TRBV19 and J is TRBJ1-5, with no clear D. CDR3 size: 15 residues. V was clipped by 6 bases and J by 10 bases, with 22 bases between them. Germline CDR1 reads LNHDA; CDR2 reads SQIVND (reference sequence). The CDR3 DNA sequence: TGTGCCAGTAGCACCCCCAGCGGGCGCGGAGGACCCCAGCATTTT. Protein product: CASSTPSGRGGPQHF.

The chain couples TRBV21-1 to TRBJ1-3; the tabulated D call, TRBD1, remains unverified against the DNA. TRBV21-1 is marked as a pseudogene. The length of the CDR3 is 15 residues. CDR3 in DNA: TGTGCCAGCAGCAAAAAAAGGGGTTTCCGAAACACCATATATTTT. Protein product: CASSKKRGFRNTIYF.

The genes are TRBV7-8 and TRBJ2-5, with TRBD1 matching 7 bases. The J segment lost 7 bases and the V segment lost 6 bases, leaving 8 bases of the junction unmatched. The germline V gene has CDR1 SGHVS and CDR2 FQNEAQ. The CDR3 runs 13 residues. The CDR3 DNA reads as TGTGCCAGCAGTAGAGGGACAGACGGGACCCAGTACTTC. This gives the protein CASSRGTDGTQYF.

This chain connects TRBV4-2 to TRBJ1-6, with TRBD1 as a possible D gene (5 bases). V was pared by 10 bases and J by 4 bases, with 11 bases between. The CDR3 is 13 residues long. Per the germline V gene, CDR1 is LGHNA and CDR2 is YNFKEQ. The CDR3 coding sequence is TGTGCCACCGGACAAAAATATAATTCACCCCTCCACTTT. Its translation is CATGQKYNSPLHF.

This clone was detected once. The chain combines TRBV4-1 with TRBJ2-1; 12 bases are a match to TRBD2. The germline CDR1 and CDR2 sequences are MGHRA and YSYEKL. The CDR3 extends over 17 amino acids. V gave up 1 base and J gave up 7 bases; unmatched junction bases: 8. CDR3 loop: CASSQATSGGYRNEQFF. DNA of the CDR3: TGCGCCAGCAGCCAAGCTACTAGCGGGGGGTACCGGAATGAGCAGTTCTTC.

The chain carries TRBV11-2 and TRBJ2-4, with 14 bases aligning to TRBD2. V lost 0 bases to trimming and J lost 12 bases; unmatched junction nucleotides: 4. This CDR3 is 15 amino acids long. The germline V gene encodes CDR1 SGHAT and CDR2 FQNNGV. As DNA, the CDR3 is TGTGCCAGCAGCTTAGAGGGACTAGCGGGGGTTCGTCAGTACTTC. Its protein is CASSLEGLAGVRQYF.

CDR3 nucleotide sequence: TGCGCCAGCAGTCACATCCTCGGACAGGAGGGATATTACAATGAGCAGTTCTTC. Its translation: CASSHILGQEGYYNEQFF. The V and J genes are TRBV23-1 and TRBJ2-1; D is perhaps TRBD1 (7 bases). TRBV23-1 is noted as an ORF with a role that remains uncertain. The V end lost 3 bases, the J end lost 4 bases, and 22 bases lay between the germline ends. The CDR3 is 18 residues long.

The sample holds a few counts of this clone. This chain connects TRBV5-1 to TRBJ1-1, with a tentative D call TRBD1 (6 bases). V dropped 2 bases and J dropped 7 bases, with 15 bases sitting between them. The length of the CDR3 is 14 residues. Germline CDR1 and CDR2: SGHRS and YFSETQ. Written as DNA, the CDR3 is TGCGCCAGCAGCTTATCCGCGGGAGGGGGTGAAGCTTTCTTT. Protein: CASSLSAGGGEAFF.

The chain couples TRBV4-1 to TRBJ2-2, with 7 positions matching TRBD1. J lost 2 bases, V lost 4 bases, and 10 bases had no gene match. The germline V gene encodes CDR1 MGHRA and CDR2 YSYEKL. CDR3 size: 17 residues. CDR3: CASSPPLRDRNTGELFF. As DNA, the CDR3 is TGCGCCAGCAGCCCACCTCTCCGGGACAGAAACACCGGGGAGCTGTTTTTT.

V usage is TRBV29-1 and J usage is TRBJ2-3; 8 bases line up with TRBD1. V was pared by 0 bases and J by 3 bases, with 5 bases of the junction left unmatched. The CDR3 is 15 amino acids. CDR1 and CDR2 from the germline V gene are SQVTM and ANQGSEA. The CDR3: CSVEDRTGRTDTQYF. CDR3 in DNA: TGCAGCGTTGAAGATAGGACAGGGAGGACAGATACGCAGTATTTT.

The chain has TRBV6-5 and TRBJ1-2; 10 nucleotides line up with TRBD1. CDR1 and CDR2 from the germline V gene are MNHEY and SVGAGI. The CDR3 loop spans 16 amino acids. V lost 0 bases, J lost 0 bases, and 1 base stayed unmatched. CDR3 DNA sequence: TGTGCCAGCAGTTACTCGACAGGGGGCCCTAACTATGGCTACACCTTC. Protein sequence: CASSYSTGGPNYGYTF.

V usage is TRBV7-9 and J usage is TRBJ1-3; TRBD1 aligns across 7 bases. The germline CDR1 and CDR2 sequences are SEHNR and FQNEAQ (reference sequence). V was clipped by 1 base and J by 7 bases; unmatched bases: 7. The CDR3 spans 15 residues. CDR3 coding DNA: TGTGCCAGCAGCTTAGGTCCAGGGGGTCGGAACACCATATATTTT. Translation: CASSLGPGGRNTIYF.

CDR3 sequence reads: CASSLGQGMGNEQFF. The CDR3 DNA reads TGTGCCAGCAGCTTGGGACAGGGGATGGGAAATGAGCAGTTCTTC. The chain uses TRBV7-6 and TRBJ2-1; 10 bases map to TRBD1. Germline assignment: CDR1 SGHVS and CDR2 FNYEAQ. The CDR3 is 15 amino acids. Trimming took 3 bases from V and 7 from J; bases not matched to a gene: 6.

This clone was recorded once. V is TRBV7-9 and J is TRBJ2-1; 10 bases are shared with TRBD1. This CDR3 spans 17 amino acids. In germline, CDR1 is SEHNR, CDR2 FQNEAQ (reference sequence). V lost 4 bases and J lost 1; bases outside the gene matches: 7. Written as DNA, the CDR3 is TGTGCCAGCAGCTCTAGTCGGACAGGGGGGTCCTACAATGAGCAGTTCTTC. It codes for CASSSSRTGGSYNEQFF. The full variable domain, its missing parts supplied by reference TRBV7-9 and TRBJ2-1, is DTGVSQNPRHKITKRGQNVTFRCDPISEHNRLYWYRQTLGQGPEFLTYFQNEAQLEKSRLLSDRFSAERPKGSFSTLEIQRTEQGDSAMYLCASSSSRTGGSYNEQFFGPGTRLTVL.

The J gene is TRBJ1-2, the V gene TRBV19; D is undetermined. The CDR3 has 13 amino acids. Germline V gene sequence: CDR1 LNHDA, CDR2 SQIVND (reference sequence). The V gene lost 5 bases and the J gene lost 1 base, with 8 bases spanning the gap. CDR3 in DNA: TGTGCCAGTAGTGGGCACGATAACTATGGCTACACCTTC. Amino acids: CASSGHDNYGYTF.

The chain couples TRBV7-2 to TRBJ1-5; D unclear. V was trimmed by 3 bases and J by 0 bases, leaving 6 bases between them. This CDR3 is 14 amino acids long. Germline CDR1 SGHTA, CDR2 FQGNSA. CDR3 sequence: CASSLQVSNQPQHF. The CDR3 bases are TGTGCCAGCAGCTTGCAGGTTAGCAATCAGCCCCAGCATTTT.

The chain carries TRBV10-3 and TRBJ1-4, with no clear D. Germline lookup yields CDR1 ENHRY and CDR2 SYGVKD. The CDR3 is 12 residues long. The V and J ends lost 2 bases and 6 bases respectively, with 4 bases between them. The CDR3 nucleotides read TGTGCCATCAGTGAGAGAGATGAAAAACTGTTTTTT. This codes for CAISERDEKLFF.

This chain connects TRBV4-2 to TRBJ2-1; 10 positions agree with TRBD1. J gave up 7 bases and V 5 bases, and 5 bases lay outside the gene matches. This CDR3 has 14 residues. Per germline, CDR1 LGHNA and CDR2 YNFKEQ. CDR3 amino acids: CASSFGTGVNEQFF. The CDR3 DNA reads TGTGCCAGCAGCTTCGGGACAGGGGTAAATGAGCAGTTCTTC.

The V call is TRBV24-1, the J call TRBJ2-6; a possible D gene is TRBD2 (7 bases). The CDR3 length is 15 residues. Trimming cost V 10 bases and J 2 bases, with 14 bases left between them. CDR1 and CDR2 from the germline V gene are KGHDR and SFDVKD. The CDR3 DNA is TGTGCCACAGGGGAGGGGGGCACTGGGGCCAACGTCCTGACTTTC. Protein: CATGEGGTGANVLTF.